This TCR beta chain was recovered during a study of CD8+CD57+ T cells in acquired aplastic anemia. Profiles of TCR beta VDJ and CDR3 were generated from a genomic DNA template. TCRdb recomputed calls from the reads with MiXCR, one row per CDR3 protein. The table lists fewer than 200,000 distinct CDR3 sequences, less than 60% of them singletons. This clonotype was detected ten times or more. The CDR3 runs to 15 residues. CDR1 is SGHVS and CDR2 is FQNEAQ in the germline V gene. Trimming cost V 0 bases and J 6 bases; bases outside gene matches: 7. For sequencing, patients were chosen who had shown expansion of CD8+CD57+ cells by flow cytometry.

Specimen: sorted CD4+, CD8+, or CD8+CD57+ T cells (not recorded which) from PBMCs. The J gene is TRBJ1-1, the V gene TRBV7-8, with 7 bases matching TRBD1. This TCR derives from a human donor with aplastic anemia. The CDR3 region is CASSLALGGRAEAFF. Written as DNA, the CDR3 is TGTGCCAGCAGCTTAGCGCTAGGGGGCCGGGCTGAAGCTTTCTTT.